These T cell receptor beta chains were read from a single sample in a study of beta chain bispecific antibodies for T cell cancers. No antigens are known for them. TCRdb re-derived calls from the 5' RACE reads in MiXCR, one entry per CDR3 protein. The table includes more than 20,000 distinct CDR3 sequences, about 2% detected once. Sequences were derived from healthy donor T cells cultured with leukemia cells, sampled from a culture containing a bispecific antibody targeting TCR Vbeta12. These receptors came from a human donor in good health. Some clones in this sample may be carry-over from other donors' samples. Both conserved end residues are part of each CDR3. D genes are given only for firm matches. Size is stated as once, few, many, or a class for an expanded clone.

TRBV27	TRBD2	15	many	TRBJ2-7	CASSLSGGPFYEQYF	TGTGCCAGCAGTCTCAGCGGGGGGCCCTTCTACGAGCAGTACTTC
TRBV28	NA	14	many	TRBJ1-1	CASSSWYMNTEAFF	TGTGCCAGCAGCTCGTGGTACATGAACACTGAAGCTTTCTTT
TRBV7-3	TRBD1	13	many	TRBJ2-7	CASSLDRSYEQYF	TGTGCCAGCAGTCTGGACAGGTCCTACGAGCAGTACTTC
TRBV5-4	NA	16	many	TRBJ2-2	CASSLVYQGGTGELFF	TGTGCCAGCAGCTTGGTGTACCAGGGAGGCACCGGGGAGCTGTTTTTT
TRBV5-1	TRBD1	14	many	TRBJ2-7	CASSFSRGHYEQYF	TGCGCCAGCAGCTTCTCTAGGGGGCACTACGAGCAGTACTTC
TRBV30	NA	16	many	TRBJ2-3	CAWSVQYGGPTDTQYF	TGTGCCTGGAGTGTACAGTACGGGGGACCGACAGATACGCAGTATTTT
TRBV5-6	TRBD2	16	many	TRBJ2-1	CASTSEERGVMDEQFF	TGTGCCAGCACGAGCGAAGAGCGGGGGGTTATGGATGAGCAGTTCTTC
TRBV12-3/TRBV12-4	NA	17	many	TRBJ1-5	CASSLFGRHLGNQPQHF	TGTGCCAGCAGCCTTTTTGGACGGCACCTCGGCAATCAGCCCCAGCATTTT
TRBV7-9	NA	13	many	TRBJ2-7	CASSRGQDYEQYF	TGTGCCAGCTCTCGGGGGCAGGACTACGAGCAGTACTTC
TRBV6-5	TRBD1	15	many	TRBJ1-2	CASSYASGQTYGYTF	TGTGCCAGCAGTTACGCTTCGGGACAGACCTATGGCTACACCTTC
TRBV11-2	TRBD1	14	many	TRBJ2-5	CASSVDRGSETQYF	TGTGCCAGCAGTGTGGACAGGGGATCGGAGACCCAGTACTTC
TRBV3-1	NA	18	many	TRBJ2-1	CASSQDRYNVPEVDEQFF	TGTGCCAGCAGCCAAGATCGGTATAACGTCCCCGAAGTCGATGAGCAGTTCTTC